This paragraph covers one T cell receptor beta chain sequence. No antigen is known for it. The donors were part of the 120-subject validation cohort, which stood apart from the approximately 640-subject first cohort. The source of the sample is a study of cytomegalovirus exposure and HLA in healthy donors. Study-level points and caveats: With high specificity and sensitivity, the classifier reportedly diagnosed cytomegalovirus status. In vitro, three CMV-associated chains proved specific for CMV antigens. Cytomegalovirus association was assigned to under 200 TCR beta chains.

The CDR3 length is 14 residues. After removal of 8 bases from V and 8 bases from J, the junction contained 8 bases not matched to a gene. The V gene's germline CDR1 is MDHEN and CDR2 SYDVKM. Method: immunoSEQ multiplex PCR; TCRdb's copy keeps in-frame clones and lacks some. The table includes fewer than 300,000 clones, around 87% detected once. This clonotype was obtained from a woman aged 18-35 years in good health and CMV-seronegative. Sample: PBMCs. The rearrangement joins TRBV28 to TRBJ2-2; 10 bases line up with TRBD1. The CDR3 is CASVRDRGRGELFF. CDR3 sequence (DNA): TGTGCCAGCGTCAGGGACAGGGGACGTGGGGAGCTGTTTTTT.